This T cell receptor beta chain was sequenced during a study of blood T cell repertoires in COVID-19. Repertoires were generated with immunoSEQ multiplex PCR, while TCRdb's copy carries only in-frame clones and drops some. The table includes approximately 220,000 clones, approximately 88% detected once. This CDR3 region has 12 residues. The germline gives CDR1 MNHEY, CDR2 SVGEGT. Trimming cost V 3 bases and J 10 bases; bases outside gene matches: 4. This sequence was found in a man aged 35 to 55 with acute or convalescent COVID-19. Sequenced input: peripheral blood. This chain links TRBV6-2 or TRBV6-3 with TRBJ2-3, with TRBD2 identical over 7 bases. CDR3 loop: CASSYSLAAQYF. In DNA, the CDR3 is TGTGCCAGCAGTTATAGCCTAGCGGCGCAGTATTTT.